This TCR beta chain was observed in a study of T-cell reconstitution after alpha-beta-depleted transplantation in children. Findings of the study overall: At around two months after transplant, the alpha-beta T cells were reportedly derived from several hundred expanded clones that came from non-depleted graft cells. The authors attributed T-cell counts and diversity one year after transplant mostly to newly produced T cells. Several patients had high TCRbeta diversity at day 60; it came from surviving recipient T cells and thymic progenitors.

Worth noting for this clonotype: Its target is not known.

Construction of the TCRbeta library involved unique molecular identifiers. MiXCR, run by TCRdb on the PCR reads, gives a single entry per CDR3 protein. The data show roughly 570,000 distinct CDR3 sequences, with roughly 27% seen just once and 35% to 40% held by the top ten. This sequence originates from a boy under two years old with Wiskott-Aldrich syndrome, due to receive a stem cell transplant. The specimen was PBMCs, collected before TCRalphabeta/CD19-depleted stem cell transplant.

The CDR3: CASSLSQGIYNEQFF. The DNA for the CDR3 is TGTGCCAGCAGTTTATCGCAGGGAATATACAATGAGCAGTTCTTC. V gene TRBV28 combines with J gene TRBJ2-1, with D maybe TRBD1 (5 bases). V lost 1 base, J lost 4 bases, and 11 bases lay in between. This CDR3 has 15 amino acids. The germline V gene encodes CDR1 MDHEN and CDR2 SYDVKM.